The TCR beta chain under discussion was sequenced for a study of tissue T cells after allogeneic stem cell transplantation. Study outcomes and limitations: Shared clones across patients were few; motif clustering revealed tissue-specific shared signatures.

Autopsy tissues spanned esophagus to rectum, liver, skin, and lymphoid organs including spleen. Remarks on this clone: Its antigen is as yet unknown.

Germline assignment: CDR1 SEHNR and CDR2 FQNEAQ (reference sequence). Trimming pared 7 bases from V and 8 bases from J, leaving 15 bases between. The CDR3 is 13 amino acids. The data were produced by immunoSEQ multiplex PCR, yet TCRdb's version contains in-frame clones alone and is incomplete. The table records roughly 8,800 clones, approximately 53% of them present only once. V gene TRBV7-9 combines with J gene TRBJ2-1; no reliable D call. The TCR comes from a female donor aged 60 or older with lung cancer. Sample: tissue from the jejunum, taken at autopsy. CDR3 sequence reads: CASMMTFSDEQFF. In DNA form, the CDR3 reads TGTGCCAGCATGATGACATTTTCTGATGAGCAGTTCTTC.